The next 5 T cell receptor beta chains were all read from a single sample in a study of CD4+ T cells in melanoma. The method was immunoSEQ multiplex PCR; TCRdb's version includes in-frame clones alone and lacks a portion of them. The data hold about 50,000 clones, with about 91% observed a single time. The sample comprised peripheral blood. The source of these receptors is a human donor with melanoma.

This chain links TRBV30 with TRBJ1-3; 9 nucleotides match TRBD1. The CDR3 is 13 amino acids. Unmatched junction bases numbered 1, after V lost 4 bases and J lost 3 bases. Germline values: CDR1 GTSNPN, CDR2 SVGIG (reference sequence). CDR3: CAWNRGLGNTIYF. The CDR3 DNA is TGTGCCTGGAACAGGGGGCTTGGAAACACCATATATTTT.

V is TRBV7-2 and J is TRBJ1-6; TRBD1 is a possible D gene (5 bases). CDR1 and CDR2 from the germline V gene are SGHTA and FQGNSA. The CDR3 contains 15 residues. Trimming took off 5 bases at V and 6 bases at J, with 14 bases between the two ends. CDR3 sequence reads: CASSPLAGSNSPLHF. The CDR3 region has the DNA TGTGCCAGCAGCCCGTTGGCAGGGAGTAATTCACCCCTCCACTTT.

This rearrangement joins TRBV5-1 to TRBJ2-3; D is unclear. V was clipped by 0 bases and J by 0 bases, with 11 bases between them. CDR3 size: 16 residues. CDR1 SGHRS and CDR2 YFSETQ come from the germline V gene. The CDR3 is CASSLDGRPSTDTQYF. CDR3 coding DNA: TGCGCCAGCAGCTTGGACGGACGCCCTAGCACAGATACGCAGTATTTT.

The chain is built from TRBV9 and TRBJ2-5; a weak D match, TRBD1 (5 bases). Germline-derived CDR1 and CDR2 are SGDLS and YYNGEE. V lost 4 bases and J 0 bases, leaving 16 bases between the germline ends. CDR3 length equals 16 residues. CDR3 loop: CASSTGHVKNQETQYF. The CDR3 DNA is TGTGCCAGCAGCACCGGACACGTAAAGAACCAAGAGACCCAGTACTTC.

V gene TRBV18 combines with J gene TRBJ2-3; a weak D match, TRBD2 (6 bases). Germline CDR1 and CDR2: KGHSH and LQKENI. V was clipped by 3 bases and J by 4 bases, with 14 bases between them. The CDR3 has 15 residues. Here the CDR3 DNA reads TGTGCCAGCTCACCTGCCGGGACTCCATCAGATACGCAGTATTTT. Protein sequence: CASSPAGTPSDTQYF. Drawing the rest from reference TRBV18 and TRBJ2-3, the complete variable domain is NAGVMQNPRHLVRRRGQEARLRCSPMKGHSHVYWYRQLPEEGLKFMVYLQKENIIDESGMPKERFSAEFPKEGPSILRIQQVVRGDSAAYFCASSPAGTPSDTQYFGPGTRLTVL.